The present T cell receptor beta chain was sequenced within a study of T cells after yellow fever vaccination. Whole-study results and caveats: Most primary-vaccination clones reappeared after the booster (approximately 95% CD4, about 90% CD8). Peak timing came faster in the weaker secondary response, day 5 versus 15.

As for this clonotype: The antigen is unknown.

TCRdb ran MiXCR on the 5' RACE reads and lists one entry per CDR3 protein. Here the sample spans hundreds of thousands of distinct CDR3 sequences, 21% being singletons. Trimming removed 2 bases at V and 6 bases at J, with 6 bases between. The CDR3 sequence is 12 residues long. The germline V gene has CDR1 LGHNA and CDR2 YSLEER. The clonotype was recovered from a man younger than 30 who received the YFV17D yellow fever vaccine. The sample here was PBMCs, taken 21 days after the first yellow fever vaccination. The chain is built from TRBV4-3 and TRBJ2-3; a weak D match, TRBD1 (5 bases). The CDR3 loop reads CASSQKGDTQYF. CDR3 bases: TGCGCCAGCAGCCAAAAGGGGGATACGCAGTATTTT.